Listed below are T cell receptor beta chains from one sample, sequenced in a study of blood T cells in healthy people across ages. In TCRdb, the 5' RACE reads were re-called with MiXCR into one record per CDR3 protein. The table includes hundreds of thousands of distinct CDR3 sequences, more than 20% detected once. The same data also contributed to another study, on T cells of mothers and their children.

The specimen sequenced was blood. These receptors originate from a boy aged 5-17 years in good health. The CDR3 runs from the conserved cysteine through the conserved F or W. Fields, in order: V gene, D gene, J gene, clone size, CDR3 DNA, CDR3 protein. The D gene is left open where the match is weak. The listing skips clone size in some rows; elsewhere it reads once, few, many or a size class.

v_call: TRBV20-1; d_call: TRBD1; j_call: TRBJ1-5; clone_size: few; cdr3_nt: TGCAGTGCTAGTGGTGGGACAGGGATTCAGCCCCAGCATTTT; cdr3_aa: CSASGGTGIQPQHF
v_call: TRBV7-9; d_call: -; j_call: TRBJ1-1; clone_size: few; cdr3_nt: TGTGCCAGCAGTGAGGCGTTGAACACTGAAGCTTTCTTT; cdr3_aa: CASSEALNTEAFF
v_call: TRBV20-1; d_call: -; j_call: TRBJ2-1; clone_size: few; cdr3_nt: TGCAGTGCTCGCGAGGGGGTTCGGAATGAGCAGTTCTTC; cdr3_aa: CSAREGVRNEQFF
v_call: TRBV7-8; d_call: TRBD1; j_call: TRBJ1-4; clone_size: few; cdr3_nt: TGTGCCAGCAGCGACAGGGGGCGCGGAGCTAATGAAAAACTGTTTTTT; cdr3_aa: CASSDRGRGANEKLFF
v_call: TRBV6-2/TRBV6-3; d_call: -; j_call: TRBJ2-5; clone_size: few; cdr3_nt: TGTGCCAGCAGGACGGGTCGGGGGACCCAGTACTTC; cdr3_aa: CASRTGRGTQYF
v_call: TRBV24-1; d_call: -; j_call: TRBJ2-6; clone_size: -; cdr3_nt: TGTGCCACCAGCCAGGGGTCTGGGGCCAACGTCCTGACTTTC; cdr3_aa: CATSQGSGANVLTF
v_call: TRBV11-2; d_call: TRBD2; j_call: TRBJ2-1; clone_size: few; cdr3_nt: TGTGCCAGCAGCTTAACGGCTAGCGGGGGGTCTGAGGAGCAGCTCTTC; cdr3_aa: CASSLTASGGSEEQLF
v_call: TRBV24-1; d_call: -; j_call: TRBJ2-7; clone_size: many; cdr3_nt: TGTGCCACCTCTTCGGCAGCCGACGAGCAGTACTTC; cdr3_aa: CATSSAADEQYF
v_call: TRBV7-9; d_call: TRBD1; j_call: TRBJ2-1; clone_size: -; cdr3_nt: TGTGCCAGCAGCCCCAGTGCAGGGGGCGGATTCAATGAGCAGTTCTTC; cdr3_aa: CASSPSAGGGFNEQFF
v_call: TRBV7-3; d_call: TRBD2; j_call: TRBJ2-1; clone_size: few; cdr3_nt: TGTGCCAGCAGCTTAGTGTGGGGGGGGGACGATGAGCAGTTCTTC; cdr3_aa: CASSLVWGGDDEQFF
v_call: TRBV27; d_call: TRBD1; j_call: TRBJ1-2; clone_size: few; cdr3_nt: TGTGCCAGCAGTTTATTCCCTGACGACAGGGAGGCTGGCTACACCTTC; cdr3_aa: CASSLFPDDREAGYTF
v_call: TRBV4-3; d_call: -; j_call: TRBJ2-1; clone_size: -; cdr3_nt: TGCGCCAGCAGCCCCACCCTGGCGGACCGGCAACTCAATGAGCAGTTCTTC; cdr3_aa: CASSPTLADRQLNEQFF
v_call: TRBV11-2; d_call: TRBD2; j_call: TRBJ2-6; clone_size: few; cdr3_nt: TGTGCCAGCAGGTCTATCCGGGAGGGGCCCTCTGGGGCCAACGTCCTGACTTTC; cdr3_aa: CASRSIREGPSGANVLTF
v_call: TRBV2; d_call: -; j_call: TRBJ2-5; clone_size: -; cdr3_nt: TGTGCCAGCAGTGTAAACGGTCGTGGGACCCAGTACTTC; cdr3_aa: CASSVNGRGTQYF
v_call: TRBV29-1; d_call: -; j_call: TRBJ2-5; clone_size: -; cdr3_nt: TGCAGCGTTGTACGGGCTGGGGAGACCCAGTACTTC; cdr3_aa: CSVVRAGETQYF
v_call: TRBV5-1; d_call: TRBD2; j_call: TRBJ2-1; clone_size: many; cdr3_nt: TGCGCCAGCAGCTTGGGACTAGCGTCGTCCTACAATGAGCAGTTCTTC; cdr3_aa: CASSLGLASSYNEQFF
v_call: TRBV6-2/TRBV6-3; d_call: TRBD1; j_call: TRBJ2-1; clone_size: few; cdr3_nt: TGTGCCAGCAGTTCCCTATACAGGGGGTTGATGAATGAGCAGTTCTTC; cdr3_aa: CASSSLYRGLMNEQFF
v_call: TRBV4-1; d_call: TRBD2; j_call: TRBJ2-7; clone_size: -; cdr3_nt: TGCGCCAGCAGCCAAGATGTTAGCGGGGGGATCTACGAGCAGTACTTC; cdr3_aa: CASSQDVSGGIYEQYF
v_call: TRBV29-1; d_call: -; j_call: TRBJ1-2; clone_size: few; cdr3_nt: TGCAGCGTTGAAGATGGGGAAGGGGATCCCCGCTTC; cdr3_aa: CSVEDGEGDPRF
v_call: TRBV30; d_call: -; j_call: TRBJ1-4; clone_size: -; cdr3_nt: TGTGCCTGGAGTGCTTGGTTGAATGAAAAACCGTTTTTT; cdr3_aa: CAWSAWLNEKPFF
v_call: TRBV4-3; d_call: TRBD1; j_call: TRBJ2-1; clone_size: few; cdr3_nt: TGCGCCAGCAGCTACGGGACAGGGCGGGATGAGCAGTTCTTC; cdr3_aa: CASSYGTGRDEQFF
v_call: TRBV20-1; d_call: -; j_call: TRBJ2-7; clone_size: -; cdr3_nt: TGCAGTGCTAGTCTTGCCATCGAAGCCTACGAGCAGTACTTC; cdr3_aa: CSASLAIEAYEQYF
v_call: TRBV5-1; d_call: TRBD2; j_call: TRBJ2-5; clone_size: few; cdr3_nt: TGCGCCAGCAGCGGGGGACTAGCGGATCCTAGAGAGACCCAGTACTTC; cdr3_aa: CASSGGLADPRETQYF
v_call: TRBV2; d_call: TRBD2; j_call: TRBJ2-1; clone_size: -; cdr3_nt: TGTGCCAGCAGTCCTTCTCTAGCGGACTCCTACAATGAGCAGTTCTTC; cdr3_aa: CASSPSLADSYNEQFF
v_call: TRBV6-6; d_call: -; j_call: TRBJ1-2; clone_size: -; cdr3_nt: TGTGCCAGCAGGGGGTCTCACTATGGCTACACCTTC; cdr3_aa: CASRGSHYGYTF
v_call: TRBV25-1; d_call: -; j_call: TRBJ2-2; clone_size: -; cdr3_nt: TGTGCCAGCAGTGAATTCGGGGTTCCCGGGGAGCTGTTTTTT; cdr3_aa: CASSEFGVPGELFF
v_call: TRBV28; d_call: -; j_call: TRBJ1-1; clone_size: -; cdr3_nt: TGTGCCAGCAGTTTAGGTCCCATTGAAGCTTTCTTT; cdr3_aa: CASSLGPIEAFF
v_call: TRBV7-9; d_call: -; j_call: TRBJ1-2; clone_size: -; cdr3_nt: TGTGCCAGCAGCCTCCGGGACGGGATTAACTATGGCTACACCTTC; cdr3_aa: CASSLRDGINYGYTF
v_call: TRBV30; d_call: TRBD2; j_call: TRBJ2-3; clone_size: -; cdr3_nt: TGTGCCTGGAGGGCCGGGACTAGCCCTCGCACAGATACGCAGTATTTT; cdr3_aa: CAWRAGTSPRTDTQYF
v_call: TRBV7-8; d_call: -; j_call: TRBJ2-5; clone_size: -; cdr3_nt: TGTGCCAGCAGCTTAGGTCGCCGACAGGAGACCCAGTACTTC; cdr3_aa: CASSLGRRQETQYF
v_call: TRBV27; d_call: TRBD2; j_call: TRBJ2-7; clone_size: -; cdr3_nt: TGTGCCAGCAGCCCCTGGGGGGGTAAGGCCCTCTACGAGCAGTACTTC; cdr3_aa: CASSPWGGKALYEQYF
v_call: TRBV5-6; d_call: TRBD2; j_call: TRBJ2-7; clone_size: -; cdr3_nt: TGTGCCAGCAGCTTGGACGGGACTAGTAAGCGGGGGCAGCACTTC; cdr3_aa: CASSLDGTSKRGQHF
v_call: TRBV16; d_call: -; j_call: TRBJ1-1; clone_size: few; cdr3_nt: TGTGCCAGCAGCCCTACCAGGAGGGAGGAGGTGGCTTTCTTT; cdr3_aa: CASSPTRREEVAFF
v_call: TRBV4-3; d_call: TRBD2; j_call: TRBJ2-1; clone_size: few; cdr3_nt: TGCGCCAGCAGCCACACCCCAGCGGGGGCAACCTACAATGAGCAGTTCTTC; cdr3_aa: CASSHTPAGATYNEQFF
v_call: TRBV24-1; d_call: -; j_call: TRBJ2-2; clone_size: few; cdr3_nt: TGTGCCACCAGTGATTTTGGTACCGGGGAGCTGTTTTTT; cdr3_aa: CATSDFGTGELFF
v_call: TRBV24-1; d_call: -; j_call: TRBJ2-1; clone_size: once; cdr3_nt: TGTGCCACCAGTGACTCGTCTTCAGGCAGGGGCAATGAGCAGTTCTTC; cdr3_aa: CATSDSSSGRGNEQFF
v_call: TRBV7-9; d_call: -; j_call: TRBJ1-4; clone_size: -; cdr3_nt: TGTGCCAGCAGCTTCACTCCTCAGGGTGAAAAACTGTTTTTT; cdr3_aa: CASSFTPQGEKLFF
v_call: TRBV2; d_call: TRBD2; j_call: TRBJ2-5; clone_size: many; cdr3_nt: TGTGCCAGCAGTATAGGACTAGCTCGAGAGACCCAGTACTTC; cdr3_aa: CASSIGLARETQYF
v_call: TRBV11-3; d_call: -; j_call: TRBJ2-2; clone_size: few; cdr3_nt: TGTGCCAGCAGCTTAGGGCAGGGGCACACCGGGGAGCTGTTTTTT; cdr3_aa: CASSLGQGHTGELFF
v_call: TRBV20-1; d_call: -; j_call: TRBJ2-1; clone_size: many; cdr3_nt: TGCAGTGCTCCCCAACTAGGGGACTACAATGAGCAGTTCTTC; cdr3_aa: CSAPQLGDYNEQFF
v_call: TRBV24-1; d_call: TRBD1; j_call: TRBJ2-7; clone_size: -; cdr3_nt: TGTGCCACCAGTGATACCGGGGACAGCATCTACGAGCAGTACTTC; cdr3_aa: CATSDTGDSIYEQYF
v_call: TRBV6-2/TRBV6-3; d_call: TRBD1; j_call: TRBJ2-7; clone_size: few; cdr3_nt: TGTGCCAGCAGTTACTCGGACAGGGTCCATTACGAGCAGTACTTC; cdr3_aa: CASSYSDRVHYEQYF
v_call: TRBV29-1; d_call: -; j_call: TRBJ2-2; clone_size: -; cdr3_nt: TGCAGCGTCGATTCTTCGACGGGTAGGGGATTAGCCGGGGAGCTGTTTTTT; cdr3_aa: CSVDSSTGRGLAGELFF
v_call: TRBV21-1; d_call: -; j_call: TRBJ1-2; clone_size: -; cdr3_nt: TGTGCCAGCAGCAACTGTGCGAGGGGGGACCTCTATGGCTACACCTTC; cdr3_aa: CASSNCARGDLYGYTF